Listed below are T cell receptor beta chains from one sample, sequenced in a study of vaccination effects on CD4 cells after COVID-19. Antigens of these TCRs are unknown. Method: immunoSEQ multiplex PCR; TCRdb's copy keeps in-frame clones and lacks some. The data show 50,000 to 60,000 clones, 78% seen once. Sequencing was performed on CD4+ T cells from PBMCs cultured without peptide, taken after COVID-19 vaccination. These receptors all stem from a human donor who received a COVID-19 vaccine. The CDR3 runs from the conserved cysteine through the conserved F or W. A D gene is named only where the DNA matches it firmly. Clone size appears in some rows only: once, few, many, or a class for an expanded clone.

clone size: .
V gene: TRBV6-5
CDR3 length: 13
J gene: TRBJ2-1
D gene: TRBD1
CDR3 DNA: TGTGCCAGCAGCCGGGACAGATACAATGAGCAGTTCTTC
CDR3 protein: CASSRDRYNEQFF

clone size: .
V gene: TRBV14
CDR3 length: 16
J gene: TRBJ2-1
D gene: TRBD1
CDR3 DNA: TGTGCCAGCAGCGGACAGGGGGCCCTCCCCCACAATGAGCAGTTCTTC
CDR3 protein: CASSGQGALPHNEQFF

clone size: .
V gene: TRBV11-1
CDR3 length: 12
J gene: TRBJ2-7
D gene: .
CDR3 DNA: TGTGCCAGCAGCTATACTTCCTACGAGCAGTACTTC
CDR3 protein: CASSYTSYEQYF

clone size: .
V gene: TRBV10-3
CDR3 length: 14
J gene: TRBJ1-1
D gene: TRBD1
CDR3 DNA: TGTGCCATCAGGGGGACAGCCCTGAACACTGAAGCTTTCTTT
CDR3 protein: CAIRGTALNTEAFF

clone size: .
V gene: TRBV5-5
CDR3 length: 13
J gene: TRBJ1-4
D gene: .
CDR3 DNA: TGTGCCAGCAGCGACAGTAAAAATGAAAAACTGTTTTTT
CDR3 protein: CASSDSKNEKLFF

clone size: .
V gene: TRBV6-4
CDR3 length: 18
J gene: TRBJ2-2
D gene: TRBD1
CDR3 DNA: TGTGCCAGCAGTTCCGACAGGGGGCCAGCGGGATATACCGGGGAGCTGTTTTTT
CDR3 protein: CASSSDRGPAGYTGELFF

clone size: .
V gene: TRBV28
CDR3 length: 13
J gene: TRBJ1-5
D gene: .
CDR3 DNA: TGTGCCAGCAGTTTTCCCGGGAATCAGCCCCAGCATTTT
CDR3 protein: CASSFPGNQPQHF

clone size: .
V gene: TRBV12-3/TRBV12-4
CDR3 length: 12
J gene: TRBJ1-3
D gene: .
CDR3 DNA: TGTGCCAGCAGTTTTACTGGAAACACCATATATTTT
CDR3 protein: CASSFTGNTIYF

clone size: .
V gene: TRBV28
CDR3 length: 15
J gene: TRBJ2-5
D gene: .
CDR3 DNA: TGTGCCAGCAGTACCCTCGGGGGCGCGGGGGAGACCCAGTACTTC
CDR3 protein: CASSTLGGAGETQYF

clone size: .
V gene: TRBV6-5
CDR3 length: 14
J gene: TRBJ1-1
D gene: .
CDR3 DNA: TGTGCCAGCAGTTACTCGACAGCCAACACTGAAGCTTTCTTT
CDR3 protein: CASSYSTANTEAFF

clone size: .
V gene: TRBV20-1
CDR3 length: 11
J gene: TRBJ2-7
D gene: .
CDR3 DNA: TGCAGTGCTGGCCGCTCCTACGAGCAGTACTTC
CDR3 protein: CSAGRSYEQYF

clone size: .
V gene: TRBV4-2
CDR3 length: 14
J gene: TRBJ1-1
D gene: .
CDR3 DNA: TGTGCCAGCAGCCAAGTAGAAGAGAACACTGAAGCTTTCTTT
CDR3 protein: CASSQVEENTEAFF

clone size: few
V gene: TRBV3-1/TRBV3-2
CDR3 length: 16
J gene: TRBJ2-1
D gene: TRBD2
CDR3 DNA: TGTGCCAGCAACCCTAGCGGGAGGGTCTCCTACAATGAGCAGTTCTTC
CDR3 protein: CASNPSGRVSYNEQFF

clone size: .
V gene: TRBV28
CDR3 length: 13
J gene: TRBJ2-7
D gene: TRBD1
CDR3 DNA: TGTGCCAGCAGTTGGGGGACAGGGTTCGAGCAGTACTTC
CDR3 protein: CASSWGTGFEQYF

clone size: .
V gene: TRBV27
CDR3 length: 17
J gene: TRBJ2-7
D gene: TRBD2
CDR3 DNA: TGTGCCAGCAGTTTATATAGGACTAGCGGGGGGATCGACGAGCAGTACTTC
CDR3 protein: CASSLYRTSGGIDEQYF

clone size: few
V gene: TRBV7-2
CDR3 length: 15
J gene: TRBJ1-2
D gene: .
CDR3 DNA: TGTGCCAGCAGCTTAGATCGGGGTGAGCACTATGGCTACACCTTC
CDR3 protein: CASSLDRGEHYGYTF

clone size: .
V gene: TRBV7-2
CDR3 length: 17
J gene: TRBJ1-2
D gene: .
CDR3 DNA: TGTGCCAGCAGCTTAAACCCCGGCACTCTAGCTAACTATGGCTACACCTTC
CDR3 protein: CASSLNPGTLANYGYTF

clone size: .
V gene: TRBV4-3
CDR3 length: 14
J gene: TRBJ2-5
D gene: .
CDR3 DNA: TGCGCCAGCAGCCAAGATAGTACCCAAGAGACCCAGTACTTC
CDR3 protein: CASSQDSTQETQYF

clone size: .
V gene: TRBV6-5
CDR3 length: 15
J gene: TRBJ2-3
D gene: TRBD1
CDR3 DNA: TGTGCCAGCAGTCAGGGGGACAGGGTTCCAGATACGCAGTATTTT
CDR3 protein: CASSQGDRVPDTQYF